These 8 T cell receptor beta chains were all obtained from the same sample, sequenced in a study of Ad26.COV2.S vaccination and SARS-CoV-2 variants. Specified treatment: 19 received Ad26.COV2.S at low or high dose, single or two shots; 5 received placebo; per-sample allocation not given. Collection of the samples took place on day 63 after the first injection of vaccine or placebo. The data were produced by immunoSEQ multiplex PCR, yet TCRdb's version contains in-frame clones alone and is incomplete. The data contain approximately 240,000 clones, approximately 90% of them singletons. The sample here was peripheral blood, taken in a trial of Ad26.COV2.S vaccine versus placebo. Source of these receptors: a person between 18 and 59 years old who received the Ad26.COV2.S COVID-19 vaccine or a placebo.

This clone was detected only a few times. The chain combines TRBV5-4 with TRBJ2-1; D unresolved. CDR1 is SGHNT and CDR2 is YYREEE in the germline V gene (reference sequence). V gave up 7 bases and J gave up 8 bases, with 13 bases separating them. This CDR3 region has 12 residues. The CDR3 is CASGLESDEQFF. The CDR3 bases are TGTGCCAGCGGCCTGGAGTCCGATGAGCAGTTCTTC.

The genes are TRBV6-6 and TRBJ1-4, with TRBD1 identical over 11 bases. The V gene end was trimmed by 1 base and the J gene end by 6 bases; junction bases not matched to a gene: 4. Per the germline V gene, CDR1 is MNHNY and CDR2 is SVGAGI (reference sequence). The CDR3 is made up of 16 amino acids. CDR3 residues: CASSYWTGGEDEKLFF. Here the CDR3 DNA reads TGTGCCAGCAGTTACTGGACAGGGGGCGAGGATGAAAAACTGTTTTTT.

A few counts support this clone. The chain links TRBV3-1 (or the pseudogene TRBV3-2) to TRBJ2-7; TRBD1 matches 12 bases. V trimming: 3 bases; J trimming: 2 bases; junction bases outside the gene matches: 5. The CDR3 covers 16 residues. The germline CDR1 and CDR2 sequences are LGHDT and YNNKEL (reference sequence). CDR3 region: CASSQGQGARAYEQYF. The CDR3 bases are TGTGCCAGCAGCCAGGGACAGGGGGCTCGGGCCTACGAGCAGTACTTC.

This chain connects TRBV5-8 to TRBJ2-3; D call uncertain. Trimming left V 0 bases short and J 1 base short, with 12 bases between. Germline values: CDR1 SGHTS, CDR2 YDEGEE. This CDR3 contains 16 residues. The CDR3 coding sequence is TGTGCCAGCAGCTTGGGTCCAGAAATTGGCACAGATACGCAGTATTTT. Residues: CASSLGPEIGTDTQYF.

The gene calls are TRBV24-1 and TRBJ1-1, with a tentative D call TRBD1 (6 bases). Germline V gene data show CDR1 as KGHDR and CDR2 as SFDVKD. The CDR3 extends over 13 amino acids. The germline V and J ends were trimmed by 4 bases and 8 bases, with 13 bases remaining between them. Here the CDR3 DNA reads TGTGCCACCAGTGAGCGGGGGCGCGGGGAAGCTTTCTTT. Its translation: CATSERGRGEAFF.

The chain has TRBV24-1 and TRBJ2-5; a possible D gene is TRBD1 (7 bases). The CDR3 totals 18 residues. Germline CDR1 KGHDR, CDR2 SFDVKD. V was cut by 3 bases and J by 1 base, with 20 bases left in between. The CDR3 DNA reads as TGTGCCACCAGTGATCACACGGTTGACAGGGACTTCCAAGAGACCCAGTACTTC. Translated: CATSDHTVDRDFQETQYF.

The chain carries TRBV10-3 and TRBJ1-1; D perhaps matches TRBD1 (5 bases). Germline assignment: CDR1 ENHRY and CDR2 SYGVKD. The CDR3 extends over 12 amino acids. The V gene lost 5 bases and the J gene lost 11 bases, with 15 bases spanning the gap. The CDR3 sequence: CAISPGTSGAFF. CDR3 bases: TGTGCCATCAGTCCCGGGACCTCTGGGGCTTTCTTT.

This sequence joins TRBV4-2 and TRBJ2-3; TRBD2 matches 9 bases. Per germline, CDR1 LGHNA and CDR2 YNFKEQ. The CDR3 consists of 17 residues. The V gene end was trimmed by 0 bases and the J gene end by 7 bases; junction bases not matched to a gene: 11. Here the CDR3 reads CASSQDGGRGGAYTQYF. In DNA form, the CDR3 reads TGTGCCAGCAGCCAAGATGGCGGGCGGGGGGGAGCGTATACGCAGTATTTT.